This T cell receptor beta chain was captured in a study of radiotherapy plus CTLA-4 blockade in lung cancer. Overall study results and limits: Radiotherapy was combined with ipilimumab, and tumor-derived TCR clones then expanded in blood.

Alongside CTLA-4 blockade with ipilimumab, patients with chemo-refractory metastatic non-small-cell lung cancer received focal radiation. As regards this clone: Its antigen is not known.

Generated by immunoSEQ multiplex PCR, the TCRdb table keeps only in-frame clones and is missing some. Of around 85,000 clones in the sample, 86% were seen once. The sequences come from peripheral blood, collected from a patient treated with radiotherapy plus ipilimumab. The TCR sequence derives from a human donor with non-small cell lung cancer who had a partial response to radiotherapy plus ipilimumab.

The CDR3 DNA reads as TGTGCCAGCAGCCCACCGAGGGCAGGGGGGTATGAAAAACTGTTTTTT. This encodes CASSPPRAGGYEKLFF. This chain uses TRBV28 with TRBJ1-4, with 7 positions matching TRBD1. CDR1 is MDHEN, CDR2 SYDVKM, per germline. The CDR3 is 16 residues long. Trimming at V came to 6 bases and at J to 6 bases, leaving 13 bases not matched to a gene.